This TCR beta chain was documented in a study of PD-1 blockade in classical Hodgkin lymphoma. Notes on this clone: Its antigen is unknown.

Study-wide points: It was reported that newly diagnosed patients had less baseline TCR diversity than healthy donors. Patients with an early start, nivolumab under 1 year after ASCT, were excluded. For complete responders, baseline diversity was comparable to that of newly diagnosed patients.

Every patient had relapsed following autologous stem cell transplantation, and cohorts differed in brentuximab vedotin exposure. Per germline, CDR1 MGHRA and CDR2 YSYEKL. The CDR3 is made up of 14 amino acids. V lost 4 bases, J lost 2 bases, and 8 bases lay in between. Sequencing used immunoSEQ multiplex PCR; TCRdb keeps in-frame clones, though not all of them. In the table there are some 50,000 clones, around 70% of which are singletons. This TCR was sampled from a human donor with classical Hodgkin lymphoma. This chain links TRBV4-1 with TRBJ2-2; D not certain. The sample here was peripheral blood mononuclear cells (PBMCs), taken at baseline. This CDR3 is CASSPSDNTGELFF. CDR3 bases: TGCGCCAGCAGCCCCTCAGACAACACCGGGGAGCTGTTTTTT.